This T cell receptor beta chain was documented in a study of blood T cells in healthy people across ages. Notes on the study in general: In older individuals, TCR beta diversity per million T cells was lower, falling roughly linearly with age. The diversity estimates, figures obtained from one million T cells, were considered underestimates.

With each sample, at least 5.5 micrograms of total RNA were extracted. The CDR3 is 17 residues long. The germline gives CDR1 DFQATT, CDR2 SNEGSKA (reference sequence). After removal of 0 bases from V and 7 bases from J, the junction contained 15 bases not matched to a gene. For the second PCR, which ran for roughly 6 to 11 cycles, a sample-barcoded 5' primer and a J-beta primer mix were used. The study obtained at least 3 million CDR3-containing paired-end reads from every sample. TCRdb ran MiXCR on the 5' RACE reads and lists one entry per CDR3 protein. The repertoire has over 1.5 million distinct CDR3 sequences, approximately 50% of them found once; the top ten carry approximately 2.1%. A note on this clonotype: Its antigen is unidentified.

The sequenced material came from blood. J is TRBJ2-3 and V is TRBV20-1, with 8 bases matching TRBD1. The source is a woman aged 35 to 49 in good health. CDR3 in amino acids: CSAREPSTGVGGYTQYF. CDR3 sequence (DNA): TGCAGTGCTAGAGAACCCTCGACAGGGGTTGGGGGATATACGCAGTATTTT.